The clone carrying this T cell receptor beta chain came up a few times. Its matching antigen is unknown. The sample originates from a study of neurological immune-mediated disorders. Study outcomes and limitations: Private repertoires in all groups were suggested, as expanded clones shared no CDR3 amino acid sequences across subjects.

Trimming shortened V by 2 bases and J by 4 bases, and 7 bases separated the two germline ends. This CDR3 comprises 13 residues. Germline V gives CDR1 SGHAT, CDR2 FQNNGV. Each TCR transcript was tagged with a 10-nucleotide random UMI during 5'RACE. TCRdb processed the 5' RACE reads anew with MiXCR; each CDR3 protein has one entry. Of about 41,000 distinct CDR3 sequences detected, more than 2% appear once; the ten largest clones hold about 12%. Sample: PBMCs. The TCR sequence derives from a man between 25 and 39 years old with multiple sclerosis. The V gene is TRBV11-2, the J gene TRBJ2-3; D gene uncertain. The CDR3 region is CASSLNSADTQYF. CDR3 DNA: TGTGCCAGCAGCTTAAACAGCGCAGATACGCAGTATTTT.